The 27 T cell receptor beta chains in this list originate from one sample, sequenced in a study of blood T cell repertoires in COVID-19. Only in-frame clones appear in the TCRdb table, and some are missing; sequencing was by immunoSEQ multiplex PCR. The profile shows about 160,000 clones, more than 65% of them singletons. Sequenced input: peripheral blood. All receptors come from a woman aged 60 to 75 with COVID-19, enrolled during active disease.

The rearrangement links TRBV24-1 to TRBJ1-4; D ambiguous. V was trimmed by 4 bases and J by 5 bases, leaving 10 bases between them. CDR1 and CDR2 (germline): KGHDR, SFDVKD. This CDR3 region has 14 residues. Written as DNA, the CDR3 is TGTGCCACCAGTGACGCAGGCTCCAATGAAAAACTGTTTTTT. Amino acids: CATSDAGSNEKLFF.

The rearrangement links TRBV5-1 to TRBJ2-3, with 9 bases that match TRBD2. This CDR3 has 17 amino acids. V lost 6 bases to trimming and J lost 2 bases; unmatched junction nucleotides: 13. Germline CDR1 is SGHRS and CDR2 is YFSETQ. CDR3 nucleotide sequence: TGCGCCAGCACACGGGGGACTAGCACGAGGGCCACAGATACGCAGTATTTT. Protein product: CASTRGTSTRATDTQYF.

Only a few counts were recorded for this clone. The chain links TRBV29-1 to TRBJ2-1; possible D gene TRBD1, 5 bases. CDR1 and CDR2 from the germline V gene are SQVTM and ANQGSEA. V was clipped by 3 bases and J by 12 bases, with 15 bases between them. The CDR3 spans 12 residues. CDR3 amino acids: CSVDRVREVQFF. DNA of the CDR3: TGCAGCGTTGACAGGGTCAGGGAAGTGCAGTTCTTC.

The chain carries TRBV29-1 and TRBJ2-3; 10 positions agree with TRBD2. J gave up 15 bases and V 2 bases, and 14 bases lay outside the gene matches. The germline gives CDR1 SQVTM, CDR2 ANQGSEA. This CDR3 is built from 14 residues. CDR3 nucleotides: TGCAGCGTTGAACTTAGACGGACTAGCGGTAACACATATTTT. Translated, it gives CSVELRRTSGNTYF.

This clone was detected a few times. This chain uses TRBV4-1 with TRBJ2-1; TRBD2 aligns across 7 bases. The CDR3 is made up of 15 amino acids. The ends lost 1 base at V and 5 bases at J; junction bases unmatched: 5. Germline CDR1 and CDR2: MGHRA and YSYEKL. In nucleotides, the CDR3 is TGCGCCAGCAGCCAAGGATGGGGGGGGGACAATGAGCAGTTCTTC. Translated: CASSQGWGGDNEQFF.

This clone was found many times. Other DNA sequences from this sample encode an identical CDR3 as well. This CDR3 reads CASSVGGGRGDIGNTGELFF. CDR3 in DNA: TGTGCCAGCAGCGTAGGTGGCGGGAGGGGGGATATAGGGAACACCGGGGAGCTGTTTTTT. The chain recombines TRBV9 with TRBJ2-2; 9 nucleotides align to TRBD2. V was clipped by 0 bases and J by 1 base; unmatched bases: 13. The germline V gene encodes CDR1 SGDLS and CDR2 YYNGEE. The CDR3 extends over 20 amino acids.

The rearrangement links TRBV20-1 to TRBJ1-6; D is possibly TRBD1 (5 bases). V was pared by 3 bases and J by 8 bases, with 26 bases between. The CDR3 loop spans 18 amino acids. Germline V lookup: CDR1 DFQATT, CDR2 SNEGSKA (reference sequence). CDR3 region: CSASEPPFGGREDSPLHF. DNA for the CDR3: TGCAGTGCTAGTGAACCCCCATTTGGGGGACGGGAGGATTCACCCCTCCACTTT.

The rearrangement joins TRBV6-2 or TRBV6-3 to TRBJ2-2; 7 bases align to TRBD2. The CDR3 is 15 amino acids. Germline CDR1 MNHEY, CDR2 SVGEGT. With 4 bases clipped from V and 3 bases from J, the junction kept 5 bases outside the gene matches. The CDR3 here is CASSSGTTYTGELFF. CDR3 nucleotide sequence: TGTGCCAGCAGTTCCGGGACTACCTACACCGGGGAGCTGTTTTTT.

This clone was counted at least ten times. The chain uses TRBV2 and TRBJ1-6; 10 bases align to TRBD1. The CDR3 runs 14 residues. Germline V CDR1 and CDR2: SNHLY, FYNNEI. The V and J ends lost 4 bases and 9 bases, in that order; junction bases with no gene match: 3. CDR3 DNA sequence: TGTGCCAGCAGTGCCGGGACAGGGGCTTCACCCCTCCACTTT. It yields the protein CASSAGTGASPLHF. Full variable domain (missing parts from reference TRBV2 and TRBJ1-6): EPEVTQTPSHQVTQMGQEVILRCVPISNHLYFYWYRQILGQKVEFLVSFYNNEISEKSEIFDDQFSVERPDGSNFTLKIRSTKLEDSAMYFCASSAGTGASPLHFGNGTRLTVT.

The genes are TRBV24-1 and TRBJ2-2; D is possibly TRBD1 (6 bases). Trimming cost V 3 bases and J 1 base, with 11 bases left between them. Germline-derived CDR1 and CDR2 are KGHDR and SFDVKD. The CDR3 has 16 residues. The CDR3 region is CATSDRTDGNTGELFF. CDR3 DNA: TGTGCCACCAGTGATCGGACAGACGGGAACACCGGGGAGCTGTTTTTT.

The J gene is TRBJ2-2, the V gene TRBV14; 11 nucleotides match TRBD2. This CDR3 region has 19 residues. The V gene end was trimmed by 0 bases and the J gene end by 5 bases; junction bases not matched to a gene: 11. Germline values: CDR1 SGHDN, CDR2 FVKESK. The CDR3, as DNA: TGTGCCAGCAGCCAAGATCGGCCTAGCGGGGGGCAGGGGACCGGGGAGCTGTTTTTT. Encoded protein: CASSQDRPSGGQGTGELFF.

The table lists this clone with a count of one. CDR3 DNA sequence: TGTGCCAGCATGGGGACTAGCGGTTCCACAGATACGCAGTATTTT. It encodes CASMGTSGSTDTQYF. This chain joins TRBV2 and TRBJ2-3, with TRBD2 matching 11 bases. Germline assignment: CDR1 SNHLY and CDR2 FYNNEI. The CDR3 has 15 amino acids. J lost 2 bases, V lost 7 bases, and 5 bases had no gene match.

This clone was found many times. The CDR3 protein is CASSQGPTDTQYF. The CDR3 nucleotides are TGTGCCAGCAGCCAAGGGCCCACAGATACGCAGTATTTT. This chain links TRBV4-2 with TRBJ2-3, with D hard to call. The CDR3 runs 13 residues. Germline V gene lookup returns CDR1 LGHNA and CDR2 YNFKEQ. V dropped 1 base and J dropped 2 bases, with 4 bases sitting between them.

This sequence joins TRBV6-1 and TRBJ1-2; TRBD1 aligns across 9 bases. Germline V gives CDR1 MNHNS, CDR2 SASEGT. There are 17 residues in the CDR3. Losses at the gene ends were 4 bases for V and 4 bases for J; bases not matched to a gene: 13. CDR3 loop: CASSGGQGRGDGYGYTF. CDR3 sequence (DNA): TGTGCCAGCAGTGGGGGACAGGGAAGGGGAGACGGCTATGGCTACACCTTC.

The CDR3 reads CASSSGLAGVNEQYF. In DNA form, the CDR3 reads TGTGCCAGCAGCTCCGGACTAGCGGGAGTAAACGAGCAGTACTTC. The chain couples TRBV11-2 to TRBJ2-7; 13 nucleotides line up with TRBD2. CDR3 length: 15 residues. Losses at the gene ends were 4 bases for V and 5 bases for J; bases not matched to a gene: 5. Germline assignment: CDR1 SGHAT and CDR2 FQNNGV.

The rearrangement links TRBV7-8 to TRBJ2-7; 8 positions agree with TRBD2. Looked up from germline, CDR1 is SGHVS and CDR2 is FQNEAQ. V shed 5 bases and J 5 bases; nucleotides not matched to a gene: 5. This CDR3 contains 13 residues. The CDR3 protein is CASSIGGAHEQYF. The DNA for the CDR3 is TGTGCCAGCAGCATCGGGGGGGCCCACGAGCAGTACTTC.

The V gene is TRBV5-4, the J gene TRBJ2-1; 8 bases agree with TRBD2. Germline CDR1 and CDR2: SGHNT and YYREEE (reference sequence). Trimming took 4 bases from V and 5 from J; bases not matched to a gene: 11. This CDR3 spans 16 amino acids. The CDR3 region is CASSRGPPRGDNEQFF. The CDR3 DNA follows: TGTGCCAGCAGCCGGGGACCCCCGCGGGGGGACAATGAGCAGTTCTTC.

V and J are TRBV27 and TRBJ2-3, with D possibly matching TRBD2 (6 bases). From germline, CDR1 is MNHEY and CDR2 SMNVEV (reference sequence). V was trimmed by 3 bases and J by 3 bases, leaving 7 bases between them. The CDR3 has 13 residues. The CDR3 loop is CASSLRETDTQYF. The CDR3 bases are TGTGCCAGCAGTTTGCGGGAAACAGATACGCAGTATTTT.

The V gene is TRBV6-6, the J gene TRBJ1-4; D is uncertain. Deletions cut 7 bases from V and 1 base from J, with 10 bases between. CDR1 and CDR2 from the germline V gene are MNHNY and SVGAGI (reference sequence). This CDR3 has 14 amino acids. The CDR3 sequence: CASNQLGTNEKLFF. CDR3 DNA: TGTGCCAGCAACCAACTTGGAACTAATGAAAAACTGTTTTTT.

The V call is TRBV28, the J call TRBJ1-5; 12 bases fit TRBD1. The CDR3 is 16 residues long. Per germline, CDR1 MDHEN and CDR2 SYDVKM. The V gene end was trimmed by 5 bases and the J gene end by 7 bases; junction bases not matched to a gene: 9. As DNA, the CDR3 is TGTGCCAGCAGTCCACCGCCGGGACAGGGGGCACAGCCCCAGCATTTT. This gives the protein CASSPPPGQGAQPQHF. The entire variable domain, with the rest obtained from reference TRBV28 and TRBJ1-5, is as follows: DVKVTQSSRYLVKRTGEKVFLECVQDMDHENMFWYRQDPGLGLRLIYFSYDVKMKEKGDIPEGYSVSREKKERFSLILESASTNQTSMYLCASSPPPGQGAQPQHFGDGTRLSIL.

The genes are TRBV28 and TRBJ2-5; 7 nucleotides match TRBD1. This CDR3 is 14 amino acids long. Germline CDR1 is MDHEN and CDR2 is SYDVKM. V gave up 2 bases and J gave up 0 bases; unmatched junction bases: 0. The CDR3: CASSLGTDQETQYF. The CDR3 nucleotides are TGTGCCAGCAGTTTAGGGACAGACCAAGAGACCCAGTACTTC.

The chain combines TRBV9 with TRBJ1-6; 7 nucleotides agree with TRBD1. CDR1 SGDLS and CDR2 YYNGEE come from the germline V gene. The CDR3 has 14 residues. The junction had 7 bases not matched to a gene; V was cut back by 5 bases and J by 8 bases. The chain's CDR3 is CASRAGGRDSPLHF. CDR3 bases: TGTGCCAGCAGAGCAGGGGGGCGGGATTCACCCCTCCACTTT.

The rearrangement joins TRBV7-2 to TRBJ1-2, with TRBD1 matching over 8 bases. The CDR3 runs to 14 residues. Looked up from germline, CDR1 is SGHTA and CDR2 is FQGNSA. The trim removed 1 base at V and 8 bases at J, leaving 6 bases unmatched. CDR3 amino acids: CASSLGPGGRGYTF. The CDR3 coding sequence is TGTGCCAGCAGCTTAGGCCCAGGGGGCCGGGGCTACACCTTC.

V gene TRBV5-6 combines with J gene TRBJ2-1; 11 nucleotides line up with TRBD2. Trimming took 2 bases from V and 9 from J; bases not matched to a gene: 7. Germline V CDR1 and CDR2: SGHDT, YYEEEE. The CDR3 consists of 15 residues. In nucleotides, the CDR3 is TGTGCCAGCAGCTTCGGGCTAGCGGGGGGAAGTGAGCAGTTCTTC. This sequence encodes CASSFGLAGGSEQFF. Full variable domain (outside the CDR3, taken from reference TRBV5-6 and TRBJ2-1): DAGVTQSPTHLIKTRGQQVTLRCSPKSGHDTVSWYQQALGQGPQFIFQYYEEEERQRGNFPDRFSGHQFPNYSSELNVNALLLGDSALYLCASSFGLAGGSEQFFGPGTRLTVL.

This clone is a singleton in its sample. The chain employs TRBV29-1 and TRBJ1-6; no reliable D call. Germline loops: CDR1 SQVTM, CDR2 ANQGSEA. Trimming took off 7 bases at V and 10 bases at J, with 14 bases between the two ends. CDR3 length: 12 residues. Here the CDR3 reads CSAGGVDSPLHF. The CDR3 DNA sequence: TGCAGCGCTGGAGGAGTTGACTCACCCCTCCACTTT.

The V and J genes are TRBV5-1 and TRBJ2-7, with 11 bases fitting TRBD2. Losses at the gene ends were 7 bases for V and 0 bases for J; bases not matched to a gene: 12. Germline values: CDR1 SGHRS, CDR2 YFSETQ. This CDR3 spans 17 amino acids. DNA for the CDR3: TGCGCCAGCGCTACCGGTGGGACTAGCGGAAGCTCCTACGAGCAGTACTTC. It yields the protein CASATGGTSGSSYEQYF.

V gene TRBV3-1 (or the pseudogene TRBV3-2) combines with J gene TRBJ2-3; D remains ambiguous. Looked up from germline, CDR1 is LGHDT and CDR2 is YNNKEL (reference sequence). The V end was cut by 5 bases, the J end by 0 bases, with 12 bases between. CDR3 length: 15 amino acids. The CDR3 DNA reads as TGTGCCAGCAGCAGCCCCCTTTCTAGCACAGATACGCAGTATTTT. It codes for CASSSPLSSTDTQYF.